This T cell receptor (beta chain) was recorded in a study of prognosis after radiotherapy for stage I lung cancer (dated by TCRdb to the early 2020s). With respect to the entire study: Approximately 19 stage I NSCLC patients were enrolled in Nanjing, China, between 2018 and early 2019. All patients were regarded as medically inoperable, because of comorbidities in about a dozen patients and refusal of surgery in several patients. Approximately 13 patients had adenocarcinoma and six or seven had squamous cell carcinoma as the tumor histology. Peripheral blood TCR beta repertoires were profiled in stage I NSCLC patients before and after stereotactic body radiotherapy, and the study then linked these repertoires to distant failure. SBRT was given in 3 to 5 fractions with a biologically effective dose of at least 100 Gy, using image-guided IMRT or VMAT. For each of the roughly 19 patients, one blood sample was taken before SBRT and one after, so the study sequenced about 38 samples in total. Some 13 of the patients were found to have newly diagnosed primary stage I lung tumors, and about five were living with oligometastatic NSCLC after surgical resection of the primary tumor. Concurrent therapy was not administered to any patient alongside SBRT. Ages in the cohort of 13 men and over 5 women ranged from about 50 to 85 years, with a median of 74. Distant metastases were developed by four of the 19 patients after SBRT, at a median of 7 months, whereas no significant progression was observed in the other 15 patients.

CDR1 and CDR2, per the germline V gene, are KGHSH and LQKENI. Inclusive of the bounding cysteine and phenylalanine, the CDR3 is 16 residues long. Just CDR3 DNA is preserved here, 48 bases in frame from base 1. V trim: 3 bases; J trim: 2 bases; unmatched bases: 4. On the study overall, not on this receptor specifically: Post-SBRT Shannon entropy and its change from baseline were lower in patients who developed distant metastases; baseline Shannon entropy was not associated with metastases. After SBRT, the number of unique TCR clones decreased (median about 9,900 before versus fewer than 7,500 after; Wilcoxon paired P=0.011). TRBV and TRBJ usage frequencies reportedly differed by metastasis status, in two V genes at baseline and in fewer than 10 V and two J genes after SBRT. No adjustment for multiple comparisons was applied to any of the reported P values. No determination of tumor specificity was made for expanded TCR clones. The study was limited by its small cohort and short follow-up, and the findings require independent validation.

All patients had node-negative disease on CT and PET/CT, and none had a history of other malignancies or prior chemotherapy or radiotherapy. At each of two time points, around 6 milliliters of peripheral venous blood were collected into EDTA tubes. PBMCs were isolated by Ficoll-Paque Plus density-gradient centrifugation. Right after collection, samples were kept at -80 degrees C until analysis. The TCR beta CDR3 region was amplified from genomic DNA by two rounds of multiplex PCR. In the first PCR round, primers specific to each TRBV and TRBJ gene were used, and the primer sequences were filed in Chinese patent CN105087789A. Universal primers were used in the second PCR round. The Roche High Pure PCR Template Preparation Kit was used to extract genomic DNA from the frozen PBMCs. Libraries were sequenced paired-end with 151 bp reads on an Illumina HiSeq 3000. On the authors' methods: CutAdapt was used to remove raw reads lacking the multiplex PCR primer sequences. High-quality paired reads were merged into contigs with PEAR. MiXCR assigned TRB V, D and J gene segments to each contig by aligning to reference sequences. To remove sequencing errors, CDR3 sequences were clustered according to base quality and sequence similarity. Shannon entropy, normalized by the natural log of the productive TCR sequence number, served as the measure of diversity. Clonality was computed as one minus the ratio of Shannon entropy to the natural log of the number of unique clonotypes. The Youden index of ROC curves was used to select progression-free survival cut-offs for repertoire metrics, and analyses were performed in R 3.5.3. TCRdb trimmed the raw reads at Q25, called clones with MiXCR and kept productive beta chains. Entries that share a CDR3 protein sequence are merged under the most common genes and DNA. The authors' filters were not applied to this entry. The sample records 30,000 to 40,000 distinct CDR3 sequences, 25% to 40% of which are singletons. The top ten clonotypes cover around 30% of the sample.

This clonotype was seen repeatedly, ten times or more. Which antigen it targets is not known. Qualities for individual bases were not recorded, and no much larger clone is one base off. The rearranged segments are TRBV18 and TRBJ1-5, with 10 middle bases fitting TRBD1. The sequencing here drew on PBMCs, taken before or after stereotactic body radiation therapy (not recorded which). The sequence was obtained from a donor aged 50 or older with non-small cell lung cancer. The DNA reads TGTGCCAGCTCACCCACGACAGGGGGCGGCAATCAGCCCCAGCATTTT. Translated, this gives CASSPTTGGGNQPQHF.